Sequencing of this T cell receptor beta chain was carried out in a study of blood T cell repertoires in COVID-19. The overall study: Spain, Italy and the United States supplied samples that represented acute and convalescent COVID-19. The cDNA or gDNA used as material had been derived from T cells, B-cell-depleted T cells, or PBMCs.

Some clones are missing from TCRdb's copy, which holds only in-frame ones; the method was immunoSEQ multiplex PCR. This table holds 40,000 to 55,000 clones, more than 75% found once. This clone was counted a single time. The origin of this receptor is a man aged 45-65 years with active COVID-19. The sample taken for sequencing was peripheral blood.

CDR3 sequence (DNA): TGTGCCAGCAGCTTACAGGGCGGGGGAAGATACAATGAGCAGTTCTTC. It translates to CASSLQGGGRYNEQFF. The chain employs TRBV7-3 and TRBJ2-1, with 7 positions matching TRBD2. The V segment lost 2 bases and the J segment 4 bases; nucleotides outside the gene matches: 8. In germline, CDR1 is SGHTA, CDR2 FQGTGA. This CDR3 contains 16 residues.